This TCR beta chain comes out of a study of shared clonotypes between healthy human individuals (dated by TCRdb to about 2020). Regarding the study in general: The cohort comprised a couple of women and a few men aged 18 to 49 years. To estimate repertoire size and how much clonotype sharing occurs between individuals, the study deeply sequenced the blood TCR repertoires of five healthy adults. To increase sequencing depth and limit assay-specific biases, different laboratories used diverse techniques to prepare libraries and sequence TCR repertoires. Leukapheresis yielded between about 0.94 and 8.9 billion PBMCs per donor. What the study reported, not specific to this receptor: Sampling was restricted to blood, and TCR repertoires in tissues likely differ from the TCR repertoires found in blood. Pairwise subsampling led to the expectation that sequencing depth would affect the degree of clonotype sharing among donors. Because the study included only a small number of donors, the genetic and exposure-history diversity represented was limited.

On this clone: This clone's antigen is unknown. No clone much larger than this one lies a single base away; base qualities are absent.

The donors were healthy, HIV-negative adults who had no recently reported acute infections or vaccinations. Every donor was a Caucasian adult residing in Nashville, Tennessee, USA. For unsorted samples, 90 million or so PBMCs were counted, and genomic DNA was extracted using the QIAamp DNA Blood Mini kit. After blood collection by leukapheresis, PBMCs were isolated using Ficoll-Histopaque density gradient centrifugation and then cryopreserved in the vapor phase of liquid nitrogen. Using the deep immunoSEQ assay, multiplex PCR amplified TCR CDR3 regions from genomic DNA. Genomic DNA extracted from each cell subset was distributed evenly over all wells of several immunoSEQ 96-well plates, and each plate served as one replicate. For unsorted PBMC, approximately 290 ng genomic DNA, equal to approximately 30,000 T cell genomes, was loaded into each replicate PCR. Ten immunoSEQ deep assay plates were used to sequence the unsorted PBMC genomic DNA. The purified libraries were quantified using a Qubit 3.0 fluorometer, sized with a Bioanalyzer 2100, and then quantified again using the KAPA Library Quantification kit. Every immunoSEQ 96-well plate was sequenced on a dedicated single-read 150-cycle Illumina NextSeq 550 flow cell. In the paper's pipeline: Because the immunoSEQ output held only junctional sequences and lacked quality scores, the filtering could not match the filtering applied to full-length reads. Sequences were annotated with PyIR, a Python wrapper for IgBLAST v1.9, and V/J genes and CDR3 were assigned using IMGT germline references. Reads were removed for weak V/J assignments (E-value above 1e-6), missing CDR3, stop codons, out-of-frame junctions, or ambiguous translated residues. A V3J clonotype was defined by an identical inferred V gene, J gene, and CDR3 amino acid sequence. The percentage overlap between two repertoires was calculated by dividing the number of shared unique clonotypes by the size of the smaller repertoire. Repertoire richness was assessed with RTK rarefaction, the Chao1 estimator, and Recon v2.1 estimates of unobserved clonotypes. The immuneACCESS repertoire file appears here via TCRdb, limited to in-frame rearrangements. These files lack a portion of the clones; in checked studies, under half of the deficit traces to unresolved V genes, and the cause of the others is not known. The V and J calls and clone size are taken from that table; D and trimming were inferred from the DNA. The sample profile shows about half a million clones; approximately 77% of them were found once. The ten top clones hold 12% of the sample.

The CDR3 holds 14 amino acids from the cysteine to the phenylalanine. CDR3 DNA is the only sequence kept; it has 42 bases, read in frame from the first base. V was cut back by 0 bases and J by 5 bases, leaving a gap of 12 bases between them. The germline V gene sets CDR1 to SGHDT and CDR2 to YYEEEE. The chain was built from TRBV5-6 and TRBJ2-7, with TRBD1 tentatively as D gene (5 bases match). The sequencing sample was made of PBMCs. The sequence derives from a woman in her thirties or forties in good health. Some clones in this sample may be carry-over from other donors' samples. CDR3 sequence: CASSLARQGNEQYF. The nucleotide sequence is TGTGCCAGCAGCTTGGCTAGGCAGGGTAACGAGCAGTACTTC.